This passage covers 16 T cell receptor beta chains from one sample sequenced in a study of T cells in Graves' hyperthyroidism and ophthalmopathy. What was amplified from RNA transcripts were TCR beta CDR3 regions. The HTBI primer set served for first-round RT-PCR of the TCR CDR3. TCRdb fed the multiplex PCR reads into MiXCR, producing one record per CDR3 protein. The sample records hundreds of thousands of distinct CDR3 sequences, 46% being singletons. Sequencing was performed on peripheral blood or thyroid tissue (not recorded which). These receptors came from a woman aged 18-35 years with Graves' hyperthyroidism.

The chain is built from TRBV20-1 and TRBJ1-5, with D possibly TRBD1 on 6 matching bases. The CDR3 runs to 16 residues. The ends were cut back, 0 bases at V and 6 bases at J, with 18 bases in the middle. Germline-derived CDR1 and CDR2 are DFQATT and SNEGSKA (reference sequence). DNA of the CDR3: TGCAGTGCTAGAGATAGGGCACAGGGCGGGGGTCAGCCCCAGCATTTT. It translates to CSARDRAQGGGQPQHF.

The chain recombines TRBV7-2 with TRBJ1-5; 7 positions agree with TRBD1. Germline V gene sequence: CDR1 SGHTA, CDR2 FQGNSA. V lost 4 bases, J lost 2 bases, and 8 bases stayed unmatched. The CDR3 runs to 16 residues. In DNA, the CDR3 is TGTGCCAGCAGCTCAATACAGGGGATCGGCAATCAGCCCCAGCATTTT. Its protein is CASSSIQGIGNQPQHF.

The rearrangement joins TRBV12-3 or TRBV12-4 to TRBJ2-7, with D possibly matching TRBD2 (5 bases). CDR3 length: 15 residues. Between the trimmed V and J ends, which lost 6 bases and 4 bases, there was a span of 19 bases. CDR3 region: CASRGNTGKGYEQYF. The CDR3 DNA is TGTGCCAGCAGGGGGAATACGGGGAAAGGATACGAGCAGTACTTC.

V usage is TRBV7-8 and J usage is TRBJ2-2, with D perhaps TRBD1 or TRBD2 (6 bases each). Trimming stripped 1 base from V and 1 base from J, with 10 bases between. Germline CDR1 is SGHVS and CDR2 is FQNEAQ. The CDR3 has 16 residues. CDR3 bases: TGTGCCAGCAGCTTAGGCGGGACACTGAACACCGGGGAGCTGTTTTTT. Its translation: CASSLGGTLNTGELFF.

The gene calls are TRBV7-6 and TRBJ2-5; the D call may be TRBD1 or TRBD2 (5 bases each). CDR3 length: 16 amino acids. V lost 1 base and J lost 3, with 15 bases in between. Germline loops: CDR1 SGHVS, CDR2 FNYEAQ. The CDR3 here is CASSLGGGVTEETQYF. The CDR3 DNA sequence: TGTGCCAGCAGCTTAGGCGGAGGTGTGACAGAAGAGACCCAGTACTTC. Looking up the rest from reference TRBV7-6 and TRBJ2-5 gives the full variable domain: GAGVSQSPRYKVTKRGQDVALRCDPISGHVSLYWYRQALGQGPEFLTYFNYEAQQDKSGLPNDRFSAERPEGSISTLTIQRTEQRDSAMYRCASSLGGGVTEETQYFGPGTRLLVL.

V and J are TRBV19 and TRBJ2-2; TRBD2 matches 9 bases. The CDR3 is 14 amino acids. Germline CDR1 and CDR2: LNHDA and SQIVND (reference sequence). The trim removed 1 base at V and 9 bases at J, leaving 3 bases unmatched. CDR3 nucleotide sequence: TGTGCCAGTAGTATAGGAGCGGGAGGTTGGGAGCTGTTTTTT. Translating it yields CASSIGAGGWELFF.

V is TRBV20-1 and J is TRBJ1-6, with D perhaps matching TRBD1 (5 bases). The CDR3 loop spans 12 amino acids. The germline V gene has CDR1 DFQATT and CDR2 SNEGSKA (reference sequence). Written as DNA, the CDR3 is TGCAGGGCTGAACACGGGGCGGAATCCCTCCACTTT. This codes for CRAEHGAESLHF.

Regarding this clonotype: Sequence at one end of the junction differs from germline and may be a read error. The chain uses TRBV15 and TRBJ2-6, with D tentatively TRBD2 (5 bases). Per the germline V gene, CDR1 is LNHNV and CDR2 is YYDKDF (reference sequence). This CDR3 is 13 amino acids long. CDR3 sequence reads: CATSSTGVNVLTF. In DNA, the CDR3 is TGTGCCACCAGCTCTACCGGGGTCAACGTCCTGACTTTC.

V and J are TRBV15 and TRBJ2-7; 9 positions match TRBD2. Trimming removed 0 bases from V and 3 bases from J; junction bases left unmatched: 6. This CDR3 region has 16 residues. Germline-derived CDR1 and CDR2 are LNHNV and YYDKDF (reference sequence). For the CDR3, the DNA is TGTGCCACCAGCAGAGATGGGGCTAGCGGGAACTACGAGCAGTACTTC. It is translated as CATSRDGASGNYEQYF.

This sequence joins TRBV20-1 and TRBJ2-5; D call uncertain. V dropped 5 bases and J dropped 0 bases, with 16 bases sitting between them. CDR3 size: 15 residues. CDR1 and CDR2 from the germline V gene are DFQATT and SNEGSKA (reference sequence). The CDR3 reads CSAPPLGRNQETQYF. CDR3 nucleotides: TGCAGTGCTCCACCCCTCGGGCGGAACCAAGAGACCCAGTACTTC.

As concerns this clonotype: The germline gene is not matched at one end of the junction; a read error may be the cause. This chain uses TRBV15 with TRBJ2-5; no firm D call. Germline V lookup: CDR1 LNHNV, CDR2 YYDKDF (reference sequence). CDR3 length: 12 amino acids. The CDR3: CATSRDPETQYF. CDR3 coding DNA: TGCGCCACCAGCAGAGACCCGGAGACCCAGTACTTC.

Turning to this clonotype: A much bigger clone sits one base away, suggesting this may be a read error. The chain employs TRBV2 and TRBJ2-7; D is unclear. V dropped 6 bases and J dropped 3 bases, with 6 bases sitting between them. The germline CDR1 and CDR2 sequences are SNHLY and FYNNEI. The CDR3 spans 11 residues. CDR3 residues: CASSDHYEQYF. CDR3 sequence (DNA): TGTGCCAGCAGCGATCACTACGAGCAGTACTTC.

On this clonotype itself: It may be a read error: a sequence one base away is much more abundant. The V gene is TRBV15, the J gene TRBJ1-6; D unresolved. This CDR3 comprises 13 residues. The germline V and J ends were trimmed by 0 bases and 6 bases, with 3 bases remaining between them. Germline CDR1 LNHNV, CDR2 YYDKDF (reference sequence). CDR3 amino acids: CATSRDTNSPLHF. DNA of the CDR3: TGTGCCACCAGCAGAGATACTAATTCACCCCTCCACTTT.

The chain uses TRBV7-8 and TRBJ1-1; the D is unclear. CDR3 length: 14 amino acids. Trimming took off 4 bases at V and 0 bases at J, with 9 bases between the two ends. Per the germline V gene, CDR1 is SGHVS and CDR2 is FQNEAQ. The CDR3 bases are TGTGCCAGCAGCTCGGAAGGGATGAACACTGAAGCTTTCTTT. It is translated as CASSSEGMNTEAFF.

In the case of this clonotype: The junction does not match germline at one end; this may be a read error. This rearrangement joins TRBV10-3 to TRBJ1-1; D remains unclear. Germline V gene data show CDR1 as ENHRY and CDR2 as SYGVKD. The CDR3 extends over 14 amino acids. The CDR3 protein is CASSFGLGYTEAFF. DNA for the CDR3: TGTGCCAGCAGTTTCGGCTTGGGGTACACTGAAGCTTTCTTT.

This rearrangement joins TRBV2 to TRBJ2-5; TRBD2 agrees at 8 bases. CDR1 SNHLY and CDR2 FYNNEI come from the germline V gene. V lost 5 bases, J lost 0 bases, and 17 bases stayed unmatched. There are 19 residues in the CDR3. In DNA form, the CDR3 reads TGTGCCAGCAGTTTTCTAGCGGGCCGGTGGGGACCGTACCAAGAGACCCAGTACTTC. This sequence encodes CASSFLAGRWGPYQETQYF.